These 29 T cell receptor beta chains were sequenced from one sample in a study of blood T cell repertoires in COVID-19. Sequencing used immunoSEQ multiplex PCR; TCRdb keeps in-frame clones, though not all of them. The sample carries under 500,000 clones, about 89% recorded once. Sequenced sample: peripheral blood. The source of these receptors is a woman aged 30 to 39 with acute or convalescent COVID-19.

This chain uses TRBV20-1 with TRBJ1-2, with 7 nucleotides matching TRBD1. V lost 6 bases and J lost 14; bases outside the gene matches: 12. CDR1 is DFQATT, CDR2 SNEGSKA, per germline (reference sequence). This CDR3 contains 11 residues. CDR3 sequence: CSASTGSAGTF. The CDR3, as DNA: TGCAGTGCATCGACAGGGAGCGCTGGGACCTTC.

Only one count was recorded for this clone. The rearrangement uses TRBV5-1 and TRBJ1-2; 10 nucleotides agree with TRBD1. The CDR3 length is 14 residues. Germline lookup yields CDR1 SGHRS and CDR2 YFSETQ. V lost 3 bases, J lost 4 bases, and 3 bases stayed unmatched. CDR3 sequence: CASSWGDRGYGYTF. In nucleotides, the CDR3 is TGCGCCAGCAGCTGGGGGGACAGGGGCTATGGCTACACCTTC.

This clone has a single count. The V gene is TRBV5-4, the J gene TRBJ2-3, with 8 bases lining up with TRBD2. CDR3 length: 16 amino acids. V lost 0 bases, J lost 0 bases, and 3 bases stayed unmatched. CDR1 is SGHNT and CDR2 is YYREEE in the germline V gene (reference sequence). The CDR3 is CASSLGRGDSTDTQYF. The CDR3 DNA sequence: TGTGCCAGCAGCTTGGGGCGGGGGGATAGCACAGATACGCAGTATTTT.

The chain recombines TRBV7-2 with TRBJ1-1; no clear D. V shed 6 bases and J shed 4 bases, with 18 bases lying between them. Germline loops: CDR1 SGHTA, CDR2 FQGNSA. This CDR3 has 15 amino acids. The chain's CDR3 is CASSYESYYSTEAFF. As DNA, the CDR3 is TGTGCCAGCAGTTACGAAAGTTACTATTCCACTGAAGCTTTCTTT.

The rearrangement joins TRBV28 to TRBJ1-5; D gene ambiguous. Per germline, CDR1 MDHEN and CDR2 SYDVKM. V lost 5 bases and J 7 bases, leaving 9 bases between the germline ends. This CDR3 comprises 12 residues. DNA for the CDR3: TGTGCCAGCAGTCGGGCGGGGCAGCCCCAGCATTTT. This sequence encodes CASSRAGQPQHF.

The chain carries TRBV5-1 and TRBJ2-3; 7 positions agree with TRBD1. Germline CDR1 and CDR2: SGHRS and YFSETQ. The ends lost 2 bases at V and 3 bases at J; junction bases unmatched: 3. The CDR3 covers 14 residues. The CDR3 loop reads CASSLSTGTDTQYF. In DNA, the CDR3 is TGCGCCAGCAGCTTATCGACAGGGACAGATACGCAGTATTTT.

The DNA for the CDR3 is TGTGCCAGCAGCCCTGGACAGGGAGTTTCCTACGAGCAGTACTTC. Translation: CASSPGQGVSYEQYF. V gene TRBV4-2 combines with J gene TRBJ2-7; 8 bases align to TRBD1. The ends lost 4 bases at V and 1 base at J; junction bases unmatched: 6. The CDR3 extends over 15 amino acids. Germline V CDR1 and CDR2: LGHNA, YNFKEQ.

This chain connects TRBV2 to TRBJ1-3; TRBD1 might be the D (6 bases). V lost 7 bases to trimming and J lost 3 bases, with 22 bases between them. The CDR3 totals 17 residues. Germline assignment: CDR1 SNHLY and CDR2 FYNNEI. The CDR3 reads CASILGGQGKFGNTIYF. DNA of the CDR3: TGTGCCAGCATTCTGGGAGGGCAGGGGAAGTTTGGAAACACCATATATTTT.

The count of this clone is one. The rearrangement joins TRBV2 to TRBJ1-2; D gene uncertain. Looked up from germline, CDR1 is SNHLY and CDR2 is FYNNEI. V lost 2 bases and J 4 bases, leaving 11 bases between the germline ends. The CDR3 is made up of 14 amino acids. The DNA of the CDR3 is TGTGCCAGCAGTGAATCGGAGGGAGTCTATGGCTACACCTTC. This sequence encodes CASSESEGVYGYTF.

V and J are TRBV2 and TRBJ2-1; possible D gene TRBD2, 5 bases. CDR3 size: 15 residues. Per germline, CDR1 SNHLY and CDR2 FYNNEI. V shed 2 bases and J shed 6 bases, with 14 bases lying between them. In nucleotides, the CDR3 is TGTGCCAGCAGTGAAACGGGGAACGGCCTCAATGAGCAGTTCTTC. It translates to CASSETGNGLNEQFF.

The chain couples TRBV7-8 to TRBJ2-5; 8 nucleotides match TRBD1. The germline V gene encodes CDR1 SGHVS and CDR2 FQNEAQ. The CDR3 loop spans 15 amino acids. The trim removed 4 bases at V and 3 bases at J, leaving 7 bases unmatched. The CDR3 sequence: CASSSDRARKETQYF. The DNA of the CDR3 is TGTGCCAGCAGCTCGGACAGGGCTAGGAAAGAGACCCAGTACTTC. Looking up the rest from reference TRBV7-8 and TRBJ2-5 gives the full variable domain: GAGVSQSPRYKVAKRGQDVALRCDPISGHVSLFWYQQALGQGPEFLTYFQNEAQLDKSGLPSDRFFAERPEGSVSTLKIQRTQQEDSAVYLCASSSDRARKETQYFGPGTRLLVL.

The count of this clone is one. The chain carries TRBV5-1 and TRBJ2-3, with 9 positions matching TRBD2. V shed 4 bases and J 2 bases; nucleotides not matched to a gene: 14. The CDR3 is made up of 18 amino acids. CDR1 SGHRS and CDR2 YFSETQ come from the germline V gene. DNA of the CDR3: TGCGCCAGCAGCGCGGCGGCGGGGGGGACAGTAATCACAGATACGCAGTATTTT. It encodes CASSAAAGGTVITDTQYF.

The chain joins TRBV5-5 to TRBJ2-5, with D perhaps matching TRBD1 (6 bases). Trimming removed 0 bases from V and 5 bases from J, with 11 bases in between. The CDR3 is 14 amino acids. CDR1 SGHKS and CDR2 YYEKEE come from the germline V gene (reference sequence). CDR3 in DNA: TGTGCCAGCAGCTTGGGGGGGCTGGTCGAGACCCAGTACTTC. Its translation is CASSLGGLVETQYF.

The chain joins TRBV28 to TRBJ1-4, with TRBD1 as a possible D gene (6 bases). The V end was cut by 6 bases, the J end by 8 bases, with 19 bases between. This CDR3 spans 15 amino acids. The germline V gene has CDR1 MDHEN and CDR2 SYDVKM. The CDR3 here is CASRDSLVNREKLFF. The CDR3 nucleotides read TGTGCCAGCAGGGACAGCCTCGTAAACCGGGAAAAACTGTTTTTT.

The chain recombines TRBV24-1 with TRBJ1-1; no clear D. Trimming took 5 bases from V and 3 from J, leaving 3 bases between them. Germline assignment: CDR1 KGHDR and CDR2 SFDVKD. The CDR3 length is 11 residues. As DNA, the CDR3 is TGTGCCACCAGTGTAGACACTGAAGCTTTCTTT. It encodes CATSVDTEAFF.

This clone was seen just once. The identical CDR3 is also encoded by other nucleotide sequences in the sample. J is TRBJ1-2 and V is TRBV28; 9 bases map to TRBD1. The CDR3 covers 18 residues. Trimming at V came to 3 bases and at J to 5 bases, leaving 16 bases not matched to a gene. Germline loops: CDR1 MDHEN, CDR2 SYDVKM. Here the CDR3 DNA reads TGTGCCAGCAGTTTTTCTTGGAGACCGGGACAGGGTGCTTATGGCTACACCTTC. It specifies CASSFSWRPGQGAYGYTF.

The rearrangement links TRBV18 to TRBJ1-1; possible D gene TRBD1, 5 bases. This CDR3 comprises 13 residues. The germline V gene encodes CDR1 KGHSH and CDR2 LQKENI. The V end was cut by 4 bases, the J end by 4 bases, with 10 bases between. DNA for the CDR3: TGTGCCAGCTCACGCGACAGCTTCACTGAAGCTTTCTTT. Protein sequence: CASSRDSFTEAFF.

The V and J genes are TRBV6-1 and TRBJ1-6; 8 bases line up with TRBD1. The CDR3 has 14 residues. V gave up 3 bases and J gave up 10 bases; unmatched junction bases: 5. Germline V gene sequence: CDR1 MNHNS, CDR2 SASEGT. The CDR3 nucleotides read TGTGCCAGCAGTGATGACAGGGGTGGGTCACCCCTCCACTTT. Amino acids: CASSDDRGGSPLHF.

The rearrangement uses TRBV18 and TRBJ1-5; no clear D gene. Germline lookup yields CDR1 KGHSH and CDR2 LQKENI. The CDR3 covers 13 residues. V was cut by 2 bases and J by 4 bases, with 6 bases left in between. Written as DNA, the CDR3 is TGTGCCAGCTCACCATCTCAGAATCAGCCCCAGCATTTT. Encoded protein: CASSPSQNQPQHF.

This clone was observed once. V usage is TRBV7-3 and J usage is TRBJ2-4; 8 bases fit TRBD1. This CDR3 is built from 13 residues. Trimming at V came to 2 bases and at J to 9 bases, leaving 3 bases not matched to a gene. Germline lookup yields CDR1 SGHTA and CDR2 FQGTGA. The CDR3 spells CASSLGQGFIQYF. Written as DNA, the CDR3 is TGTGCCAGCAGCTTAGGACAGGGTTTCATTCAGTACTTC.

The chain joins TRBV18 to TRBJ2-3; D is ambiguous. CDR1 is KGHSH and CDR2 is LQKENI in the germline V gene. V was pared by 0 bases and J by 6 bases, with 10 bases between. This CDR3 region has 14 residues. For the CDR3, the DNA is TGTGCCAGCTCACCACCATTTTACATGGATACGCAGTATTTT. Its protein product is CASSPPFYMDTQYF. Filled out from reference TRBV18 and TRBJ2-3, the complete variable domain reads NAGVMQNPRHLVRRRGQEARLRCSPMKGHSHVYWYRQLPEEGLKFMVYLQKENIIDESGMPKERFSAEFPKEGPSILRIQQVVRGDSAAYFCASSPPFYMDTQYFGPGTRLTVL.

Here the CDR3 reads CASSLGAGGGYTF. In DNA, the CDR3 is TGTGCCAGCAGCTTGGGGGCAGGGGGAGGCTACACCTTC. The rearrangement joins TRBV5-5 to TRBJ1-2; 7 positions match TRBD1. CDR1 is SGHKS, CDR2 YYEKEE, per germline (reference sequence). The V segment lost 0 bases and the J segment 8 bases; nucleotides outside the gene matches: 4. The CDR3 length is 13 residues.

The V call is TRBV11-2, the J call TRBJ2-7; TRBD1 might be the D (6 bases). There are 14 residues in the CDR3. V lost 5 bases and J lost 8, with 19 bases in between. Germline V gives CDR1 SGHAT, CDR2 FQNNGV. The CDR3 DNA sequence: TGTGCCAGCAGCGTCCCCCGGGCAGGGGCTAAGCAGTACTTC. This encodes CASSVPRAGAKQYF.

CDR3 sequence (DNA): TGTGCCAGCAGCCTTCCGGGACAGGGCCAATACGAGCAGTACTTC. Its protein is CASSLPGQGQYEQYF. This chain joins TRBV3-1 (or the pseudogene TRBV3-2) and TRBJ2-7; 9 bases are a match to TRBD1. Germline lookup yields CDR1 LGHDT and CDR2 YNNKEL (reference sequence). V dropped 4 bases and J dropped 4; count of bases not matched to a gene: 8. The length of the CDR3 is 15 residues.

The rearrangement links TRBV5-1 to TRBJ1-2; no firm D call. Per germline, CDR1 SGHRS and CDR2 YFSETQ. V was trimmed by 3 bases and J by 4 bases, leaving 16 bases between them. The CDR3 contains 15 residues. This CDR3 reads CASSSGSGNRYGYTF. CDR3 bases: TGCGCCAGCAGCTCGGGATCGGGCAACCGCTATGGCTACACCTTC. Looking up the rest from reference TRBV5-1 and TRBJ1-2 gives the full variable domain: KAGVTQTPRYLIKTRGQQVTLSCSPISGHRSVSWYQQTPGQGLQFLFEYFSETQRNKGNFPGRFSGRQFSNSRSEMNVSTLELGDSALYLCASSSGSGNRYGYTFGSGTRLTVV.

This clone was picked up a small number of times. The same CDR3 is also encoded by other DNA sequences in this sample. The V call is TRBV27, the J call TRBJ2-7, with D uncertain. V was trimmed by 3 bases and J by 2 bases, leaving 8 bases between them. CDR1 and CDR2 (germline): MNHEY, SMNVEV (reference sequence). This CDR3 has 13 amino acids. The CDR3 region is CASSFGRTYEQYF. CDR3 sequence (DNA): TGTGCCAGCAGTTTCGGCAGGACCTACGAGCAGTACTTC.

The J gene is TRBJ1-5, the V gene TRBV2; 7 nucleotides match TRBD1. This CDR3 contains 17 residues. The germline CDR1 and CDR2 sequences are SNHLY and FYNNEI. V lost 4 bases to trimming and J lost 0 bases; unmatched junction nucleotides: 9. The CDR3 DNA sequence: TGTGCCAGCAGTGGGAGGGGGCGCGGCGATAGCAATCAGCCCCAGCATTTT. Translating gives CASSGRGRGDSNQPQHF.

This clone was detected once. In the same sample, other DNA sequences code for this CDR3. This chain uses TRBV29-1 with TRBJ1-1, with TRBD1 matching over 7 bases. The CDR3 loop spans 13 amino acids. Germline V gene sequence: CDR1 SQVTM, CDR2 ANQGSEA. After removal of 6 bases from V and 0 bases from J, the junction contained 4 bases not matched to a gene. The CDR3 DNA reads TGCAGCGTAGACAGGGTCTTGAACACTGAAGCTTTCTTT. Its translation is CSVDRVLNTEAFF. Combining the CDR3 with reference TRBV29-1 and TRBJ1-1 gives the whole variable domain SAVISQKPSRDICQRGTSLTIQCQVDSQVTMMFWYRQQPGQSLTLIATANQGSEATYESGFVIDKFPISRPNLTFSTLTVSNMSPEDSSIYLCSVDRVLNTEAFFGQGTRLTVV.

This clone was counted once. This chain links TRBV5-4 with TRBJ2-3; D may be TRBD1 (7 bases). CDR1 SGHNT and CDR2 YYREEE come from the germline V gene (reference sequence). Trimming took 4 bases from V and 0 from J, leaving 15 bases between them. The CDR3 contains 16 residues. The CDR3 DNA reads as TGTGCCAGCAGCGCAGGGGGGCTGGGGAGCACAGATACGCAGTATTTT. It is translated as CASSAGGLGSTDTQYF. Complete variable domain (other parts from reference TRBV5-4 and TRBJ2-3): ETGVTQSPTHLIKTRGQQVTLRCSSQSGHNTVSWYQQALGQGPQFIFQYYREEENGRGNFPPRFSGLQFPNYSSELNVNALELDDSALYLCASSAGGLGSTDTQYFGPGTRLTVL.